This TCR beta chain was sequenced during a study of beta chain features in type 1 diabetes. Study in general: Patients shared similar age, gender and cell yields with healthy donors.

CDR1 is SGHTA, CDR2 FQGNSA, per germline. Germline trimming cut 5 bases from V and 0 bases from J; bases unmatched to any gene: 5. This CDR3 spans 16 amino acids. Every isolated RNA sample was fully reverse transcribed, so sequencing captured expressed TCRB transcripts. TCRdb's table, derived via immunoSEQ multiplex PCR, lists solely in-frame clones and lacks some. The sample lists about 140,000 clones; 9% to 10% were seen once. The sequenced material came from central memory CD4+ T cells from blood. The sequence was obtained from a woman in her forties in good health. The chain joins TRBV7-2 to TRBJ2-1; 9 nucleotides line up with TRBD2. The DNA of the CDR3 is TGTGCCAGCAGCACACAAGCGGGGGGCTCCTACAATGAGCAGTTCTTC. Translated: CASSTQAGGSYNEQFF.